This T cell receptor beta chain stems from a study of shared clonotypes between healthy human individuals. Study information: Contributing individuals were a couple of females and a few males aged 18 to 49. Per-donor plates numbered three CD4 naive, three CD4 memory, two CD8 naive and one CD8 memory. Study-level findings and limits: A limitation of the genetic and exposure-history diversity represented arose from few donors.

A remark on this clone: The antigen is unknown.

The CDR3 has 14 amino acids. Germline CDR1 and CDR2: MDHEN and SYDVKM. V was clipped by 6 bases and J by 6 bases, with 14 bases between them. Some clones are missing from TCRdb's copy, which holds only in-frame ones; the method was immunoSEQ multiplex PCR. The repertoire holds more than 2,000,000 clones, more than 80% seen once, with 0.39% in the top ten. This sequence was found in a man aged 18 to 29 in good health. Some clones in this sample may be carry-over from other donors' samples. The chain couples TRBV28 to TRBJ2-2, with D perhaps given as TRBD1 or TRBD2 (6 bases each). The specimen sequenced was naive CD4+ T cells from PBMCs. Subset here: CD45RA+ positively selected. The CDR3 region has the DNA TGTGCCAGCAGCAATTACAGGGAGGCCGGGGAGCTGTTTTTT. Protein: CASSNYREAGELFF.